The T cell receptor (beta chain) under discussion was sequenced for a study of T-cell reconstitution after alpha-beta-depleted transplantation in children. Overall study results and limits: At the one-year point after transplant, T-cell counts and TCRbeta diversity were found to come mostly from T cells that had been newly produced. Several hundred expanded graft clones reportedly supplied alpha-beta T cells about two months after transplant. Certain patients had high TCRbeta diversity at day 60, and it came from recipient T cells and thymic progenitors that survived.

A few counts support this clonotype. Antigen unknown. Molecular barcoding with unique molecular identifiers was used for the TCRbeta library. Each CDR3 protein gets one entry after TCRdb re-called the PCR reads with MiXCR. The sample lists 200,000 to 250,000 distinct CDR3 sequences; about 24% were seen once. This TCR came from a female patient between 2 and 15 years old who had a stem cell transplant for congenital amegakaryocytic thrombocytopenia, so the T cells may come from the graft donor. The specimen was PBMCs, mostly from graft donor cells, collected 360 days after TCRalphabeta/CD19-depleted stem cell transplant.

The DNA for the CDR3 is TGCGCCAGCAGCTTGGCCCCAGGGGCCGCGAACACCGGGGAGCTGTTTTTT. It encodes CASSLAPGAANTGELFF. This chain links TRBV5-1 with TRBJ2-2, with a possible D match to TRBD1 (6 bases). This CDR3 spans 17 amino acids. From germline, CDR1 is SGHRS and CDR2 YFSETQ. V lost 0 bases to trimming and J lost 0 bases, with 12 bases between them.